This T cell receptor (beta chain) was profiled in a study of T cell responses to AZD1222 COVID-19 vaccine. The CDR3 extends over 14 amino acids. With 0 bases removed from V and 10 bases from J, the gap between germline ends came to 10 bases. Germline lookup yields CDR1 MDHEN and CDR2 SYDVKM. TCRdb's copy holds only in-frame clones and misses some; the assay was immunoSEQ multiplex PCR. The sample lists about 150,000 clones; 75% to 90% were seen once. V usage is TRBV28 and J usage is TRBJ1-6; a possible D gene is TRBD1 (5 bases). Sequencing used peripheral blood, obtained on day 0 of AZD1222 vaccination. The sequence came from an adult in good health. This CDR3 is CASSLWGEYSPLHF. The CDR3 DNA follows: TGTGCCAGCAGTTTATGGGGGGAGTACTCACCCCTCCACTTT.